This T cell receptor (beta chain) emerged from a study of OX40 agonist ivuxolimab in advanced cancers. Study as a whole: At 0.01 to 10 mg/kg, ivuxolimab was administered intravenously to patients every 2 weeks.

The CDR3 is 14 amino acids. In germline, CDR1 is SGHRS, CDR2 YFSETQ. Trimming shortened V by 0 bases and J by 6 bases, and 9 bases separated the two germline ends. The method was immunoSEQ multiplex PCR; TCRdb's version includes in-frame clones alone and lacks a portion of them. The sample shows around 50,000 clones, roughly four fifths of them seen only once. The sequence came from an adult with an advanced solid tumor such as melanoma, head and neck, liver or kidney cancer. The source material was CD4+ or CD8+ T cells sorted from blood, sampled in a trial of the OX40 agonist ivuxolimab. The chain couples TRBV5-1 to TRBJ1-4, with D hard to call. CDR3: CASSLDVGDEKLFF. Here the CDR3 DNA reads TGCGCCAGCAGCTTGGACGTCGGGGATGAAAAACTGTTTTTT.